This T cell receptor beta chain derives from a study of OX40 agonist ivuxolimab in advanced cancers. Findings and limits, study-wide: Partial responders at 0.1-3.0 mg/kg showed near-lowest clonal expansion. Doses of 0.1 to 3.0 mg/kg were accompanied by clonal expansion of CD4+ and CD8+ blood T cells by week 6.

Points on this clone: No antigen is known for it.

The CDR3 length is 15 residues. V gave up 0 bases and J gave up 4 bases, with 13 bases separating them. Germline loops: CDR1 SGHRS, CDR2 YFSETQ. Only in-frame clones appear in the TCRdb table, and some are missing; sequencing was by immunoSEQ multiplex PCR. This sample yields 100,000 or so clones, of which around 95% are seen a single time; around 2% belongs to the top ten. The chain recombines TRBV5-1 with TRBJ1-2, with D uncertain. The TCR originated in an adult with an advanced solid tumor such as melanoma, head and neck, liver or kidney cancer. The starting material was CD4+ or CD8+ T cells sorted from blood, obtained in a trial of the OX40 agonist ivuxolimab. CDR3 in amino acids: CASSLGVGYGYGYTF. The CDR3 bases are TGCGCCAGCAGCTTGGGGGTAGGGTATGGCTATGGCTACACCTTC. The entire variable domain, with the rest obtained from reference TRBV5-1 and TRBJ1-2, is as follows: KAGVTQTPRYLIKTRGQQVTLSCSPISGHRSVSWYQQTPGQGLQFLFEYFSETQRNKGNFPGRFSGRQFSNSRSEMNVSTLELGDSALYLCASSLGVGYGYGYTFGSGTRLTVV.